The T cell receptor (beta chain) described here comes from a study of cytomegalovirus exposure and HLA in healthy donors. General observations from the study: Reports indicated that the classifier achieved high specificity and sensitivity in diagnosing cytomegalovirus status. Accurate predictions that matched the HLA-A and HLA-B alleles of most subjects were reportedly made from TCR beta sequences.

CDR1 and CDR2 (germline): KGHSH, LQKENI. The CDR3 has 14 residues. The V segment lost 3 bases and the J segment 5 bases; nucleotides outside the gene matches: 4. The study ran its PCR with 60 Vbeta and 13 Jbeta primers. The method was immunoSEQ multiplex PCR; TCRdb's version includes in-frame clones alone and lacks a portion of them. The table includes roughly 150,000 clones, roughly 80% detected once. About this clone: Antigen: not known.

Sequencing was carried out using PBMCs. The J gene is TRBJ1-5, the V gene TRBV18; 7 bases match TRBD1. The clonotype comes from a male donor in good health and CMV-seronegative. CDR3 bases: TGTGCCAGCTCACCCCCAGGGGGATATCAGCCCCAGCATTTT. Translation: CASSPPGGYQPQHF. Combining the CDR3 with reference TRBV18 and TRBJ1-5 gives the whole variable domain NAGVMQNPRHLVRRRGQEARLRCSPMKGHSHVYWYRQLPEEGLKFMVYLQKENIIDESGMPKERFSAEFPKEGPSILRIQQVVRGDSAAYFCASSPPGGYQPQHFGDGTRLSIL.